This TCR beta chain came from a study of T cells after posttransplantation cyclophosphamide. Trimming removed 3 bases from V and 6 bases from J, with 11 bases in between. The CDR3 is made up of 14 amino acids. CDR1 and CDR2 from the germline V gene are LNHDA and SQIVND (reference sequence). Busulfan-fludarabine conditioning, marrow transplant, and cyclophosphamide on days +3 and +4 were administered. Regarding the study as a whole: Later post-transplant blood repertoires were often dominated by donor CD8+ memory clones. Recipient CMV seropositivity and CMV reactivation strongly tracked TRB clonality.

Data came from immunoSEQ multiplex PCR; TCRdb stores just in-frame clones and leaves some out. The sample contains 6,000 to 8,500 clones, approximately 90% of which appear only once. The table lists this clone with a few counts. Its specificity is unknown. Material: PBMCs, obtained 1404 days after allogeneic stem cell transplant with posttransplant cyclophosphamide. The origin of this receptor is a female patient in her 50s who received an allogeneic stem cell transplant from a related donor, was CMV-positive, and had no GVHD. Some T cells could come from the graft donor. This sequence joins TRBV19 and TRBJ2-2, with D maybe TRBD2 (7 bases). The CDR3 region is CASSMGGGAGELFF. The CDR3 nucleotides are TGTGCCAGTAGTATGGGAGGGGGGGCCGGGGAGCTGTTTTTT. The variable domain in full, completed from reference TRBV19 and TRBJ2-2, reads DGGITQSPKYLFRKEGQNVTLSCEQNLNHDAMYWYRQDPGQGLRLIYYSQIVNDFQKGDIAEGYSVSREKKESFPLTVTSAQKNPTAFYLCASSMGGGAGELFFGEGSRLTVL.